Here is one T cell receptor (beta chain) with its context. Its antigen is unknown. Both 60 Vbeta primers and 13 Jbeta primers went into the PCR. Clones were sequenced by immunoSEQ multiplex PCR, and TCRdb holds only the in-frame ones, with some missing. The data hold 150,000 to 200,000 clones, with roughly 82% observed a single time. The germline V gene encodes CDR1 LGHNT and CDR2 FRNRAP. V lost 6 bases to trimming and J lost 7 bases; unmatched junction nucleotides: 16. CDR3 length equals 17 residues. These data belong to a study of cytomegalovirus exposure and HLA in healthy donors. For the study at large: From HLA-typed donors, an early data release held about 85 million unique TCRs. Broader study findings: Among TCR beta chains, those listed as cytomegalovirus-associated numbered fewer than 200. A few chains tied to CMV proved CMV antigen-specific in vitro.

Sample: PBMCs. This chain links TRBV12-5 with TRBJ2-1; 9 nucleotides agree with TRBD2. The receptor was derived from a man in his fifties in good health and CMV-seropositive. Written as DNA, the CDR3 is TGTGCTAGTGGCCCCATTTTTTCGGGACTAGCTATGAATGAGCAGTTCTTC. Its protein product is CASGPIFSGLAMNEQFF.